This T cell receptor (beta chain) was identified during a study of cytomegalovirus exposure and HLA in healthy donors. Broader study findings: It was reported that the classifier diagnosed cytomegalovirus status with high specificity and sensitivity in both the original and validation cohorts.

PCR employed 60 Vbeta and 13 Jbeta primers. Only in-frame clones appear in the TCRdb table, and some are missing; sequencing was by immunoSEQ multiplex PCR. The profile covers some 130,000 clones, with roughly four fifths appearing a single time and 11% taken by the ten largest. The germline V gene encodes CDR1 KGHSH and CDR2 LQKENI. With 4 bases removed from V and 2 bases from J, the gap between germline ends came to 9 bases. The CDR3 consists of 13 residues. Concerning this clone itself: Its target is unknown.

The chain has TRBV18 and TRBJ2-7; TRBD1 might be the D (5 bases). Sequenced: PBMCs. This TCR was recovered from a male donor in good health and CMV-seropositive. The CDR3 protein is CASSRQGPYEQYF. The CDR3 DNA is TGTGCCAGCTCACGGCAGGGCCCCTACGAGCAGTACTTC.